A selection of T cell receptor beta chains follows, all from one sample in a study of beta chain features in type 1 diabetes. Generated by immunoSEQ multiplex PCR, the TCRdb table keeps only in-frame clones and is missing some. The data show over 120,000 clones, with roughly a tenth seen just once and roughly 0.7% held by the top ten. Sample: central memory CD4+ T cells from blood. These receptors were collected from a young man in good health. Each CDR3 is given with its conserved first and last residue. Fields, in order: V gene, J gene, CDR3 protein.

v_gene: TRBV10-3; j_gene: TRBJ2-3; CDR3aa: CAISLAGGPVDTQYF
v_gene: TRBV27; j_gene: TRBJ2-3; CDR3aa: CASRYTSGGHRNTQYF
v_gene: TRBV7-2; j_gene: TRBJ1-3; CDR3aa: CASSLVAGGGNTIYF
v_gene: TRBV18; j_gene: TRBJ1-6; CDR3aa: CASSPDRANSPLHF
v_gene: TRBV4-2; j_gene: TRBJ2-7; CDR3aa: CASSQDLGRGGDYEQYF
v_gene: TRBV7-8; j_gene: TRBJ2-2; CDR3aa: CASSTPGTNTGELFF
v_gene: TRBV7-2; j_gene: TRBJ2-7; CDR3aa: CASSLARGSGYEQYF
v_gene: TRBV7-2; j_gene: TRBJ2-1; CDR3aa: CASSLVGGTGGNEQFF
v_gene: TRBV23-1; j_gene: TRBJ1-1; CDR3aa: CASNEGAGNTEAFF
v_gene: TRBV7-2; j_gene: TRBJ2-5; CDR3aa: CASSLGQSQETQYF
v_gene: TRBV7-2; j_gene: TRBJ1-1; CDR3aa: CASRSSTTGNTEAFF
v_gene: TRBV5-1; j_gene: TRBJ2-3; CDR3aa: CASSQLQGARDTQYF
v_gene: TRBV15; j_gene: TRBJ2-5; CDR3aa: CATGRDRQETQYF
v_gene: TRBV7-8; j_gene: TRBJ2-2; CDR3aa: CASSPSQDTGELFF
v_gene: TRBV30; j_gene: TRBJ1-1; CDR3aa: CAWSDPGGGTEAFF
v_gene: TRBV7-8; j_gene: TRBJ2-1; CDR3aa: CASSSRQGPWNEQFF
v_gene: TRBV14; j_gene: TRBJ1-4; CDR3aa: CASSRLGTNEKLFF
v_gene: TRBV4-1; j_gene: TRBJ2-5; CDR3aa: CASSLTGMETQYF
v_gene: TRBV7-2; j_gene: TRBJ1-4; CDR3aa: CASSWSGATNEKLFF
v_gene: TRBV4-2; j_gene: TRBJ1-4; CDR3aa: CASSQDGYSGKGEKLFF
v_gene: TRBV7-2; j_gene: TRBJ2-5; CDR3aa: CASSSPTGENQETQYF
v_gene: TRBV18; j_gene: TRBJ2-5; CDR3aa: CASSLGTGRKETQYF
v_gene: TRBV19; j_gene: TRBJ2-7; CDR3aa: CASSKGGSTYEQYF
v_gene: TRBV7-2; j_gene: TRBJ2-3; CDR3aa: CASSLGGGGPQDTQYF
v_gene: TRBV27; j_gene: TRBJ2-7; CDR3aa: CASSWTGGEQYF
v_gene: TRBV6-6; j_gene: TRBJ1-1; CDR3aa: CASTSQGNTEAFF
v_gene: TRBV18; j_gene: TRBJ2-3; CDR3aa: CASSRWTSGDTDTQYF
v_gene: TRBV11-2; j_gene: TRBJ2-7; CDR3aa: CASSLEGAPGDSYEQYF
v_gene: TRBV27; j_gene: TRBJ1-6; CDR3aa: CASSLEIGGVGSPLHF
v_gene: TRBV28; j_gene: TRBJ2-3; CDR3aa: CASREADTQYF
v_gene: TRBV5-1; j_gene: TRBJ2-6; CDR3aa: CASSGDSPSGANVLTF
v_gene: TRBV2; j_gene: TRBJ1-5; CDR3aa: CASSADREEPQHF
v_gene: TRBV5-6; j_gene: TRBJ1-1; CDR3aa: CASSLDQNTEAFF
v_gene: TRBV9; j_gene: TRBJ2-5; CDR3aa: CASSVGGFQETQYF
v_gene: TRBV11-2; j_gene: TRBJ2-1; CDR3aa: CASSSSSGGSGYEQFF
v_gene: TRBV6-6; j_gene: TRBJ2-5; CDR3aa: CASSYSRGGAETQYF
v_gene: TRBV29-1; j_gene: TRBJ2-5; CDR3aa: CSVEEGQGGETQYF
v_gene: TRBV7-9; j_gene: TRBJ2-3; CDR3aa: CASSSPSGGIADTQYF
v_gene: TRBV7-3; j_gene: TRBJ1-6; CDR3aa: CASSLIGGGSPLHF
v_gene: TRBV7-9; j_gene: TRBJ2-7; CDR3aa: CASSLGAGQSYEQYF
v_gene: TRBV7-8; j_gene: TRBJ2-5; CDR3aa: CASSLGSAGIQETQYF
v_gene: TRBV2; j_gene: TRBJ2-3; CDR3aa: CASSEANRVADTQYF